This entry is about one T cell receptor (beta chain). The antigen is undetermined. The source of the sample is a study of T-cell memory formation after mild COVID-19. As for the study in general: Clustering of TCRs was largely donor specific. Broader study findings: CD8+ contracting clones occupied EMRA, while CD4+ ones occupied mainly CM and EM.

TCRdb reanalysed the 5' RACE reads using MiXCR and keeps one entry per CDR3 protein. Of roughly 200,000 distinct CDR3 sequences in the sample, about a sixth are singletons; the top ten hold 2% to 2.5%. The CDR3 length is 13 residues. The V end was cut by 6 bases, the J end by 9 bases, with 15 bases between. Per the germline V gene, CDR1 is SNHLY and CDR2 is FYNNEI. The sequence was collected from an adult woman who had mild COVID-19 (a few samples of this study predate the infection). Cell type and time point are not known. Sequenced: PBMCs or a T cell subset sorted from them (not recorded which). The chain carries TRBV2 and TRBJ2-1, with D unresolved. CDR3 sequence reads: CASRRIEAGEQFF. The CDR3, as DNA: TGTGCCAGCAGGAGGATCGAAGCCGGTGAGCAGTTCTTC.